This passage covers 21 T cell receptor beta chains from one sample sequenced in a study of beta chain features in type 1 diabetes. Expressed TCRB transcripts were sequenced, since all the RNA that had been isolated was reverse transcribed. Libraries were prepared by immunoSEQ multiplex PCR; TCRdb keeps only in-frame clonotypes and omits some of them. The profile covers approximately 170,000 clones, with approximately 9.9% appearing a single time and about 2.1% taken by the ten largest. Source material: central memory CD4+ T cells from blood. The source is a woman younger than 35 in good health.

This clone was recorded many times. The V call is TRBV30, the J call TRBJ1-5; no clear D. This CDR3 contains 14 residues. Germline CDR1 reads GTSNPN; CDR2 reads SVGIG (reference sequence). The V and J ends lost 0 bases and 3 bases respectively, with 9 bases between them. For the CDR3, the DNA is TGTGCCTGGAGTGTTGGACTGAACAATCAGCCCCAGCATTTT. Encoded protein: CAWSVGLNNQPQHF.

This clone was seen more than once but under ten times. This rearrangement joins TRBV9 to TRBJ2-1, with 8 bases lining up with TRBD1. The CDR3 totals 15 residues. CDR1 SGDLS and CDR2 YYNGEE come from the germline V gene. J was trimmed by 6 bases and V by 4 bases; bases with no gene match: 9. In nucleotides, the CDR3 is TGTGCCAGCAGCCCCCGGGACAGGTTGGGCAATGAGCAGTTCTTC. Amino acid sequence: CASSPRDRLGNEQFF.

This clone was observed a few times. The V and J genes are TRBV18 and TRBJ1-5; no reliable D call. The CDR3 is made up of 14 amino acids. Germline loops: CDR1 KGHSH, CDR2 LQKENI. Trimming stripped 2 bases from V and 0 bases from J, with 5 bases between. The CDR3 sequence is CASSPENSNQPQHF. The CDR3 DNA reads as TGTGCCAGCTCACCAGAGAATAGCAATCAGCCCCAGCATTTT.

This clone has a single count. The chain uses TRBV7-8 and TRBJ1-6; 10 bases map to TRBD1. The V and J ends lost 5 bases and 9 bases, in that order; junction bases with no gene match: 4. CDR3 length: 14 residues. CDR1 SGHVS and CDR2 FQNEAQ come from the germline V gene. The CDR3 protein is CASSSRDRGSPLHF. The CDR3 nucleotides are TGTGCCAGCAGCAGCCGGGACAGGGGTTCACCCCTCCACTTT.

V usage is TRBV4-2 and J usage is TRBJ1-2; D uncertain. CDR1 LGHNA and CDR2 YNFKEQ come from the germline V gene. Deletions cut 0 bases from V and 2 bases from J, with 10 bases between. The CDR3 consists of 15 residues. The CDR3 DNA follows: TGTGCCAGCAGCCAAGAGCTGGGCAGCAACTATGGCTACACCTTC. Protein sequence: CASSQELGSNYGYTF.

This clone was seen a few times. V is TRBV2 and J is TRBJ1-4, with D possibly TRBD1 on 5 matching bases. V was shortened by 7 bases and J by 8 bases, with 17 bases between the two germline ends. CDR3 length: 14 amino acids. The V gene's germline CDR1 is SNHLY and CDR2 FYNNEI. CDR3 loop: CASTLGGNEEKLFF. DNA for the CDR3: TGTGCCAGCACCCTGGGGGGGAATGAGGAAAAACTGTTTTTT. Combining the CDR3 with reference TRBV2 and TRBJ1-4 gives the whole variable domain EPEVTQTPSHQVTQMGQEVILRCVPISNHLYFYWYRQILGQKVEFLVSFYNNEISEKSEIFDDQFSVERPDGSNFTLKIRSTKLEDSAMYFCASTLGGNEEKLFFGSGTQLSVL.

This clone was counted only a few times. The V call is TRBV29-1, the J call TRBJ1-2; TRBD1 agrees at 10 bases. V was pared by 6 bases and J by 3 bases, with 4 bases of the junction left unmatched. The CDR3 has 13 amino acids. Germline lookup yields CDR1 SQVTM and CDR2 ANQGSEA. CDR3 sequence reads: CSVRTGGDYGYTF. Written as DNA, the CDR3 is TGCAGCGTGCGGACAGGGGGTGACTATGGCTACACCTTC.

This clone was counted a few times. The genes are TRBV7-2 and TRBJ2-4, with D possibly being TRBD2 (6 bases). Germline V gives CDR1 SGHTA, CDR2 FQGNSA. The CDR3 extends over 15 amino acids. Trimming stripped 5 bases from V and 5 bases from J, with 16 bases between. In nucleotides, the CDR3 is TGTGCCAGCAGCCGGAATGTAGCGGAACAAAACATTCAGTACTTC. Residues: CASSRNVAEQNIQYF.

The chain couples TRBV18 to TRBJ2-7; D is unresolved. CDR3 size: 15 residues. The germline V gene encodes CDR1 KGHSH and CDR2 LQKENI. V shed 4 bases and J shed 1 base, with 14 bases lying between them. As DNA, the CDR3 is TGTGCCAGCTCACAGAGTGGGCCGCCATCCTACGAGCAGTACTTC. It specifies CASSQSGPPSYEQYF.

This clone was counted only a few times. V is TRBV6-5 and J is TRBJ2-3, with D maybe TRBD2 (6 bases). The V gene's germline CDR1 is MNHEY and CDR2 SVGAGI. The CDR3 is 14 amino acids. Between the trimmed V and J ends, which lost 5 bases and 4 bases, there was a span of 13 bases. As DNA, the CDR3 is TGTGCCAGCAGTCTACGGGACTCCTCAGATACGCAGTATTTT. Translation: CASSLRDSSDTQYF.

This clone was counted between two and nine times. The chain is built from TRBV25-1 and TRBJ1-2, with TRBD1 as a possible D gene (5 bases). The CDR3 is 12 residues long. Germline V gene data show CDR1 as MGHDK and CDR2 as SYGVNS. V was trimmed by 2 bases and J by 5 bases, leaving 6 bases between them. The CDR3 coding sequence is TGTGCCAGCAGTGAACAGGGTTATGGCTACACCTTC. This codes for CASSEQGYGYTF.

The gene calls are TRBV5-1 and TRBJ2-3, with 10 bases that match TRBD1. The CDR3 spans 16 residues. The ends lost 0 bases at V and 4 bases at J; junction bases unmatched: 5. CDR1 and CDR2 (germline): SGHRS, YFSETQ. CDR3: CASSLDRDRGSDTQYF. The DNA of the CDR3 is TGCGCCAGCAGCTTGGACCGGGACAGGGGATCAGATACGCAGTATTTT. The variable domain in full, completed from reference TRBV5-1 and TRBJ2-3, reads KAGVTQTPRYLIKTRGQQVTLSCSPISGHRSVSWYQQTPGQGLQFLFEYFSETQRNKGNFPGRFSGRQFSNSRSEMNVSTLELGDSALYLCASSLDRDRGSDTQYFGPGTRLTVL.

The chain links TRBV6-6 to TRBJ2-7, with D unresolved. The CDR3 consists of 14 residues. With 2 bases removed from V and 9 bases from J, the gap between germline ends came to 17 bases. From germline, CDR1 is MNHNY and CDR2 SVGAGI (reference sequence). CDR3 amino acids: CASSYGPPLPGQYF. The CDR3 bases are TGTGCCAGCAGTTACGGTCCTCCCCTACCGGGGCAGTACTTC.

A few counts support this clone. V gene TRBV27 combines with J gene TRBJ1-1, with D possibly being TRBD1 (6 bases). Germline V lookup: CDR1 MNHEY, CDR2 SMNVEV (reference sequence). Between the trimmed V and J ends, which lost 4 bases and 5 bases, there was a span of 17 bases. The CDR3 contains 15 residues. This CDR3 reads CASSSWTDRGTEAFF. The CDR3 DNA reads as TGTGCCAGCAGTTCCTGGACAGACCGAGGTACTGAAGCTTTCTTT.

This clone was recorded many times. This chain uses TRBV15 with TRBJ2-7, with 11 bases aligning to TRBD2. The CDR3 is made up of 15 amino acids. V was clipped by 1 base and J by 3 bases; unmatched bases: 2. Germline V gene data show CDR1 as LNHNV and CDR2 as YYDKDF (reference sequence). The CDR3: CATSRALAGGYEQYF. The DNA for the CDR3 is TGTGCCACCAGCAGAGCCCTAGCGGGAGGCTACGAGCAGTACTTC.

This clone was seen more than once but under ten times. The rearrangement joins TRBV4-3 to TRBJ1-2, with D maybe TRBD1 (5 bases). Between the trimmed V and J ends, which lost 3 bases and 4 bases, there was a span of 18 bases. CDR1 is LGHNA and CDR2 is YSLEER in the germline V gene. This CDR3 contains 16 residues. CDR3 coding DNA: TGCGCCAGCAGCCAGCGGGGGACGGGCGTAATCTATGGCTACACCTTC. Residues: CASSQRGTGVIYGYTF.

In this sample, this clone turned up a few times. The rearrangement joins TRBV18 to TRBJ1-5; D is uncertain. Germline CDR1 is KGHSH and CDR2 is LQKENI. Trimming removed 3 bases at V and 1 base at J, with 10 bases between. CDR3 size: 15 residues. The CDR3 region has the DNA TGTGCCAGCTCACCCCCCTCGGGGAGCAATCAGCCCCAGCATTTT. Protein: CASSPPSGSNQPQHF.

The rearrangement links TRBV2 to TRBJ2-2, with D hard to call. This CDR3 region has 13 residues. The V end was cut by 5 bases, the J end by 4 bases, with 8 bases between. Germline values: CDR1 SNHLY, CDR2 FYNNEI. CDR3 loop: CASSPQFTGELFF. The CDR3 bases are TGTGCCAGCAGTCCCCAGTTCACCGGGGAGCTGTTTTTT.

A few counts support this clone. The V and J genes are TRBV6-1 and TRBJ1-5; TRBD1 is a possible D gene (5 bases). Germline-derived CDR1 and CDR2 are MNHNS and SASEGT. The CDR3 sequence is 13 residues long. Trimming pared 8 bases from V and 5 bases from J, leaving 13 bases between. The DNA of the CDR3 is TGTGCCAGCTCCCAGGGTTTGGATCAGCCCCAGCATTTT. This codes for CASSQGLDQPQHF.

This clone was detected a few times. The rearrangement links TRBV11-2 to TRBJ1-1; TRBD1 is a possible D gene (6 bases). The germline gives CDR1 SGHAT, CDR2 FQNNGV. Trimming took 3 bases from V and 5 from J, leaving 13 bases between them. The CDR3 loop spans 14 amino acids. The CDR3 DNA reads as TGTGCCAGCAGCTTGACAGGTTCGGGGACTGAAGCTTTCTTT. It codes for CASSLTGSGTEAFF.

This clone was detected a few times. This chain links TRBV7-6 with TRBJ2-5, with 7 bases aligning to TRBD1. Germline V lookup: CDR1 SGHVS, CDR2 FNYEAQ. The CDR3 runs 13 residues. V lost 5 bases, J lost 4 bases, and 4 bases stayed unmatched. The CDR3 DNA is TGTGCCAGCAGCGAAGACAGGGTAGAGACCCAGTACTTC. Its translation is CASSEDRVETQYF.